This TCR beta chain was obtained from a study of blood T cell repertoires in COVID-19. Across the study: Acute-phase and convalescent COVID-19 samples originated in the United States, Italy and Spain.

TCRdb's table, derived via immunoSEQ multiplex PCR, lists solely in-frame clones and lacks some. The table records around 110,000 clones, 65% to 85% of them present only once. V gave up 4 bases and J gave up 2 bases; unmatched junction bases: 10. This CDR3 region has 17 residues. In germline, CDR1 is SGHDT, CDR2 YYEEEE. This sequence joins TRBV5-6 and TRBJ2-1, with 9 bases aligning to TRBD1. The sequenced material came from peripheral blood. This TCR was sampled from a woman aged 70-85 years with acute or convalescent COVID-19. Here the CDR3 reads CASSQTGTGRTYNEQFF. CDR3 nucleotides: TGTGCCAGCAGCCAAACCGGGACAGGGAGGACCTACAATGAGCAGTTCTTC.